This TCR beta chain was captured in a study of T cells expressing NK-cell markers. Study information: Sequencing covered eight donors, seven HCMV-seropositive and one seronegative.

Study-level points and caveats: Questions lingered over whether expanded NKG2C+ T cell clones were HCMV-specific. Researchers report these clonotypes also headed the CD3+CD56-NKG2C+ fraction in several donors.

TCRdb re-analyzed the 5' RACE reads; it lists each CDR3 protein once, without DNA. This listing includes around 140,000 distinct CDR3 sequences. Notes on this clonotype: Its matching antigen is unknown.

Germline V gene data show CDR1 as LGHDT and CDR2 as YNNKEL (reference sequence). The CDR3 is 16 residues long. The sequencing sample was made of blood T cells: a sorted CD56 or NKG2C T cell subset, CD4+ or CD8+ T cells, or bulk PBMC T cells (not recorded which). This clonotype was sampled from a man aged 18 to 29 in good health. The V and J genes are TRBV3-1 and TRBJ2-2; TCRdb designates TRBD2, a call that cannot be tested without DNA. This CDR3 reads CASSLTTSHYTGELFF. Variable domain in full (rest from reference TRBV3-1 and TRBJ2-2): DTAVSQTPKYLVTQMGNDKSIKCEQNLGHDTMYWYKQDSKKFLKIMFSYNNKELIINETVPNRFSPKSPDKAHLNLHINSLELGDSAVYFCASSLTTSHYTGELFFGEGSRLTVL.